A selection of T cell receptor beta chains follows, all from one sample in a study of cytomegalovirus exposure and HLA in healthy donors. Generated by immunoSEQ multiplex PCR, the TCRdb table keeps only in-frame clones and is missing some. The sample contains approximately 150,000 clones, about 80% of which appear only once. Sequencing was done on a sample of PBMCs. The receptors stem from a female donor in good health and CMV-seronegative. Each CDR3 is given with its conserved first and last residue. The D gene is left open where the match is weak.

cdr3_length j_call v_call d_call cdr3_aa cdr3_nt
16 TRBJ2-2 TRBV19 - CASSIGTGPNTGELFF TGTGCCAGTAGTATAGGCACAGGGCCGAACACCGGGGAGCTGTTTTTT
13 TRBJ2-5 TRBV5-1 TRBD2 CASSLQREKTQYF TGCGCCAGCAGCTTGCAGCGGGAAAAGACCCAGTACTTC
19 TRBJ2-2 TRBV4-2 TRBD2 CASSQGWGTSGGIDGELFF TGTGCCAGCAGCCAAGGGTGGGGGACTAGCGGGGGAATCGACGGGGAGCTGTTTTTT
14 TRBJ1-5 TRBV27 - CASSFSRGNQPQHF TGTGCCAGCAGTTTCTCCAGGGGCAATCAGCCCCAGCATTTT
12 TRBJ2-2 TRBV5-6 - CASSLQGRELFF TGTGCCAGCAGCTTACAGGGCCGGGAGCTGTTTTTT
11 TRBJ1-2 TRBV29-1 TRBD1 CSVRTGVGYPF TGCAGCGTCCGAACAGGGGTCGGCTACCCCTTC
17 TRBJ1-1 TRBV2 - CASSGRGRADMDTEAFF TGTGCCAGCAGTGGACGGGGAAGGGCTGACATGGACACTGAAGCTTTCTTT
16 TRBJ1-2 TRBV5-1 TRBD1 CASSLWGQGANYGYTF TGCGCCAGCAGCTTGTGGGGACAGGGGGCTAACTATGGCTACACCTTC
17 TRBJ1-6 TRBV19 TRBD1 CASSALREGQGRSPLHF TGTGCCAGTAGTGCTCTGAGGGAGGGACAGGGAAGGTCACCCCTCCACTTT
15 TRBJ1-2 TRBV5-1 TRBD1 CASSERTGINYGYTF TGCGCCAGCAGCGAGAGGACAGGGATTAACTATGGCTACACCTTC
15 TRBJ1-5 TRBV5-1 - CASQRGGPPNQPQHF TGCGCCAGCCAGAGGGGAGGGCCTCCTAATCAGCCCCAGCATTTT
15 TRBJ2-3 TRBV4-2 - CASKPGLQGTDTQYF TGTGCCAGCAAGCCAGGACTCCAAGGCACAGATACGCAGTATTTT
13 TRBJ2-5 TRBV29-1 TRBD2 CSVDRGSGETQYF TGCAGCGTTGACCGGGGTAGCGGGGAGACCCAGTACTTC
15 TRBJ2-5 TRBV5-1 TRBD1 CASSLTGGRQETQYF TGCGCCAGCAGCTTGACAGGGGGCCGCCAAGAGACCCAGTACTTC
16 TRBJ2-1 TRBV9 TRBD2 CASSVAELAPLDEQFF TGTGCCAGCAGCGTAGCTGAACTAGCGCCCTTGGATGAGCAGTTCTTC
15 TRBJ2-1 TRBV19 TRBD2 CASSIRLAGDNEQFF TGTGCCAGTAGTATTCGACTAGCGGGGGATAATGAGCAGTTCTTC
14 TRBJ1-2 TRBV27 - CASSSAGAAPGYTF TGTGCCAGCAGTTCGGCAGGGGCTGCCCCGGGCTACACCTTC
17 TRBJ2-2 TRBV7-9 TRBD1 CASSPRQGVGLTGELFF TGTGCCAGCAGCCCCAGACAGGGGGTTGGATTGACCGGGGAGCTGTTTTTT
16 TRBJ1-1 TRBV6-6 - CASSPPVPSGNTEAFF TGTGCCAGCAGCCCACCCGTACCGTCGGGGAACACTGAAGCTTTCTTT
16 TRBJ2-5 TRBV21-1 - CASTPQTGDSKETQYF TGTGCCAGCACCCCTCAAACGGGGGACAGTAAAGAGACCCAGTACTTC
12 TRBJ2-7 TRBV7-2 - CASSFTSQEQYF TGTGCCAGCAGCTTTACCAGTCAAGAGCAGTACTTC
15 TRBJ1-6 TRBV9 - CASSVEGGANSPLHF TGTGCCAGCAGCGTAGAAGGGGGAGCTAATTCACCCCTCCACTTT
12 TRBJ2-3 TRBV19 - CASSARRDTQYF TGTGCCAGTAGTGCCCGCCGGGATACGCAGTATTTT
15 TRBJ2-1 TRBV30 - CAWSVGAGLLNEQFF TGTGCCTGGAGTGTGGGAGCGGGCCTCCTCAATGAGCAGTTCTTC
17 TRBJ2-6 TRBV7-8 TRBD2 CASSSYPGGSGANVLTF TGTGCCAGCAGCTCTTACCCGGGGGGCTCTGGGGCCAACGTCCTGACTTTC
12 TRBJ1-2 TRBV6-1 - CASSEGRYGYTF TGTGCCAGCAGTGAAGGGCGGTATGGCTACACCTTC
15 TRBJ2-7 TRBV27 TRBD2 CASSPRGREIYEQYF TGTGCCAGCAGTCCACGAGGGAGGGAGATCTACGAGCAGTACTTC
19 TRBJ2-3 TRBV7-9 TRBD2 CASSLDGGDTKESTDTQYF TGTGCCAGCAGCTTAGACGGGGGGGACACCAAGGAAAGCACAGATACGCAGTATTTT
18 TRBJ1-6 TRBV21-1 - CASSHLRGSSSYNSPLHF TGTGCCAGCAGTCACCTACGCGGGTCGAGCTCCTATAATTCACCCCTCCACTTT
14 TRBJ2-1 TRBV7-3 - CASSSGDYPYEQFF TGTGCCAGCAGCTCCGGTGACTACCCCTATGAGCAGTTCTTC
15 TRBJ1-2 TRBV29-1 - CSVEATPGLFYGYPF TGCAGCGTTGAAGCAACCCCCGGGTTATTTTATGGCTACCCCTTC